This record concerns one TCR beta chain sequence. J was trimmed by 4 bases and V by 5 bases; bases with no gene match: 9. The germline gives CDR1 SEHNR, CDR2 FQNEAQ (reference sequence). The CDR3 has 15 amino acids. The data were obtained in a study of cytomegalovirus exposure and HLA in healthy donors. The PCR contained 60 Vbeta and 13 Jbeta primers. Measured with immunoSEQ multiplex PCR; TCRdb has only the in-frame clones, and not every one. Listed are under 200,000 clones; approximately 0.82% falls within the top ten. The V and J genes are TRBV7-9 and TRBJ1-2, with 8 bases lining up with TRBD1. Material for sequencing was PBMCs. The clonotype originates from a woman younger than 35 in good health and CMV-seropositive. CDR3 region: CASSPGDRPFYGYTF. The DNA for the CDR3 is TGTGCCAGCAGCCCAGGGGACAGGCCCTTCTATGGCTACACCTTC.